The rows below give T cell receptor beta chains drawn from one sample of a study of Siglec-9 on CD8 T cells in melanoma. The data were produced by immunoSEQ multiplex PCR, yet TCRdb's version contains in-frame clones alone and is incomplete. The sample lists more than 30,000 clones, more than 65% occurring once. The sequenced sample was Siglec-9- CD8+ T cells sorted from blood. The receptor set was obtained from a human donor in good health. CDR3s include the opening cysteine and the closing phenylalanine or tryptophan. A D gene is named only where the DNA matches it firmly. Not all rows give a size; the values are once, few, many and, for expanded clones, a class.

v_gene	d_gene	j_gene	abundance	CDR3nt	CDR3aa
TRBV14	.	TRBJ1-1	.	TGTGCCAGCAGCCAATTTTCGGACACTGAAGCTTTCTTT	CASSQFSDTEAFF
TRBV12-5	TRBD1	TRBJ2-5	.	TGTGCTAGTGGTTTGGTACCAGGGGGACAGGGCGAAGAGACCCAGTACTTC	CASGLVPGGQGEETQYF
TRBV19	TRBD1	TRBJ1-1	.	TGTGCCAGTAGTAGGGGCCAGGGGGCGCGAGCTTTCTTT	CASSRGQGARAFF
TRBV27	TRBD2	TRBJ2-1	.	TGTGCCAGCAGTCTCTTGACTAGCGGGCCCAATGAGCAGTTCTTC	CASSLLTSGPNEQFF
TRBV10-3	.	TRBJ1-5	.	TGTGCCATCAGTGAAGAGGGTAGCGTGGGTCAGCCCCAGCATTTT	CAISEEGSVGQPQHF
TRBV19	TRBD2	TRBJ2-5	.	TGTGCCAGTAGTATTTTAGCGGGAACCCAAGAGACCCAGTACTTC	CASSILAGTQETQYF
TRBV5-6	.	TRBJ1-1	.	TGTGCCAGCAGCTTGGGTACTGGGGACACTGAAGCTTTCTTT	CASSLGTGDTEAFF
TRBV7-9	.	TRBJ1-1	.	TGTGCCAGCAGGTCTACAGGGTTGGTGGGGACTGAAGCTTTCTTT	CASRSTGLVGTEAFF
TRBV6-1	.	TRBJ1-5	.	TGTGCCAGCAGTACAGGGTACGGTCAGCCCCAGCATTTT	CASSTGYGQPQHF
TRBV6-5	.	TRBJ1-1	few	TGTGCCAGCAGTTACGGGGGGGCAGTAACTGAAGCTTTCTTT	CASSYGGAVTEAFF
TRBV2	.	TRBJ2-7	.	TGTGCCAGCACCGGGGGAATTGACTACGAGCAGTACTTC	CASTGGIDYEQYF
TRBV2	.	TRBJ1-2	.	TGTGCCAGCAGTGTTCCCCACATTACAATGAGGGATGGCTACACCTTC	CASSVPHITMRDGYTF
TRBV11-3	.	TRBJ1-3	.	TGTGCCAGCAGCACCAGCCCAGACCCTGGAAACACCATATATTTT	CASSTSPDPGNTIYF
TRBV10-3	.	TRBJ2-5	.	TGTGCCATCAGTGACACCGGGACAAAGTACCAAGAGACCCAGTACTTC	CAISDTGTKYQETQYF
TRBV19	TRBD1	TRBJ1-4	.	TGTGCCAGTAGTTTACGAGTTCCACAGGGGAGCCGTGAAAAACTGTTTTTT	CASSLRVPQGSREKLFF
TRBV6-5	.	TRBJ1-5	.	TGTGCCAGCCAGTCGACGACCTATCAGCCCCAGCATTTT	CASQSTTYQPQHF
TRBV19	.	TRBJ1-1	.	TGTGCCAGTACCACCCCGGGCTGGGCCACTGAAGCTTTCTTT	CASTTPGWATEAFF
TRBV6-4	.	TRBJ2-2	.	TGTGCCAGCAGTGACTCTGCCGAGTCCGGGGAGCTGTTTTTT	CASSDSAESGELFF
TRBV6-1	.	TRBJ2-7	.	TGTGCCAGCGGGGTGGGCTCCTACGAGCAGTACTTC	CASGVGSYEQYF
TRBV15	TRBD2	TRBJ2-7	.	TGTGCCACCAGCAGATTGGGAGCTAGCGGGAGCTACGAGCAGTACTTC	CATSRLGASGSYEQYF
TRBV4-1	TRBD2	TRBJ2-3	.	TGCGCCAGCAGCCAAGAGGGACTAGCGGATACGCAGTATTTT	CASSQEGLADTQYF
TRBV6-1	.	TRBJ2-5	.	TGTGCCAGCAGTGAATGGGGAGAAGAAGAGACCCAGTACTTC	CASSEWGEEETQYF